One sample yielded the 14 T cell receptor beta chains listed below, sequenced in a study of beta chain features in type 1 diabetes. The investigators reverse transcribed all of the isolated RNA, so they sequenced expressed TCRB transcripts. The table came from immunoSEQ multiplex PCR; TCRdb's copy has only in-frame clones and leaves some out. The table lists 150,000 to 200,000 clones, 63% of them singletons. What these receptors recognize is not known. Notes on the study in general: Shorter TCRB CDR3s, moderately but significantly so, marked every one of the four CD4+ subsets in Type 1 diabetes patients.

Sequences were obtained from naive CD4+ T cells from blood. These receptors were obtained from a man aged 25-45 years with type 1 diabetes.

The count of this clone is one. Here the CDR3 reads CASSTRTGGNEQFF. The CDR3 DNA reads as TGTGCCAGCAGTACCAGAACAGGGGGCAATGAGCAGTTCTTC. V is TRBV6-5 and J is TRBJ2-1; 8 nucleotides line up with TRBD1. The trim removed 5 bases at V and 6 bases at J, leaving 6 bases unmatched. The germline gives CDR1 MNHEY, CDR2 SVGAGI. This CDR3 is 14 amino acids long.

This clone was detected a few times. The genes are TRBV9 and TRBJ2-3, with 7 nucleotides matching TRBD2. CDR3 length equals 14 residues. CDR1 is SGDLS, CDR2 YYNGEE, per germline. V lost 4 bases to trimming and J lost 2 bases; unmatched junction nucleotides: 4. The CDR3 sequence is CASSYGTITDTQYF. The CDR3 DNA reads as TGTGCCAGCAGCTACGGGACTATCACAGATACGCAGTATTTT.

V gene TRBV28 combines with J gene TRBJ1-1; D uncertain. The germline gives CDR1 MDHEN, CDR2 SYDVKM. V lost 6 bases to trimming and J lost 5 bases, with 10 bases between them. CDR3 length: 12 amino acids. Here the CDR3 DNA reads TGTGCCAGCAGCCTGGATGAGACTGAAGCTTTCTTT. It specifies CASSLDETEAFF. Full variable domain (rest looked up from reference TRBV28 and TRBJ1-1): DVKVTQSSRYLVKRTGEKVFLECVQDMDHENMFWYRQDPGLGLRLIYFSYDVKMKEKGDIPEGYSVSREKKERFSLILESASTNQTSMYLCASSLDETEAFFGQGTRLTVV.

This chain uses TRBV4-1 with TRBJ2-2; D not resolved. V lost 6 bases to trimming and J lost 0 bases, with 17 bases between them. Germline loops: CDR1 MGHRA, CDR2 YSYEKL. This CDR3 is 17 amino acids long. The CDR3 DNA is TGCGCCAGCAGGCCAGGAACGGCGCGCACGAACACCGGGGAGCTGTTTTTT. Translated: CASRPGTARTNTGELFF.

The rearrangement uses TRBV30 and TRBJ1-1; D is possibly TRBD1 (5 bases). Germline CDR1 GTSNPN, CDR2 SVGIG (reference sequence). The CDR3 runs 15 residues. The V end was cut by 4 bases, the J end by 1 base, with 16 bases between. The CDR3 reads CAWTSLSRENTEAFF. The CDR3 DNA sequence: TGTGCCTGGACCTCTTTGAGCAGGGAGAACACTGAAGCTTTCTTT.

Worth noting for this clone: The sample contains more than one DNA sequence encoding this CDR3. The V and J genes are TRBV30 and TRBJ2-3; D is undetermined. There are 12 residues in the CDR3. Deletions cut 0 bases from V and 6 bases from J, with 7 bases between. Germline V gene data show CDR1 as GTSNPN and CDR2 as SVGIG (reference sequence). DNA for the CDR3: TGTGCCTGGAGTGTAAGCGCTGATACGCAGTATTTT. It yields the protein CAWSVSADTQYF.

This clone occurred once. The V gene is TRBV28, the J gene TRBJ2-2; D not resolved. The CDR3 runs to 15 residues. Per the germline V gene, CDR1 is MDHEN and CDR2 is SYDVKM. V was shortened by 6 bases and J by 6 bases, with 17 bases between the two germline ends. The CDR3 reads CASSNSPGLAGELFF. In DNA form, the CDR3 reads TGTGCCAGCAGCAACTCTCCCGGTCTTGCCGGGGAGCTGTTTTTT.

This chain links TRBV13 with TRBJ2-5; D not resolved. Germline CDR1 reads PRHDT; CDR2 reads FYEKMQ (reference sequence). V shed 5 bases and J shed 4 bases, with 14 bases lying between them. The CDR3 consists of 14 residues. The CDR3 DNA sequence: TGTGCCAGCAGCCCCTCGTGGGCCACAGAGACCCAGTACTTC. It encodes CASSPSWATETQYF.

This chain uses TRBV18 with TRBJ2-5; D not certain. The germline V gene encodes CDR1 KGHSH and CDR2 LQKENI. This CDR3 region has 13 residues. The V end was cut by 2 bases, the J end by 2 bases, with 6 bases between. In DNA, the CDR3 is TGTGCCAGCTCACCAAGAGAACAAGAGACCCAGTACTTC. Protein sequence: CASSPREQETQYF.

The V gene is TRBV14, the J gene TRBJ2-6; no firm D call. Per the germline V gene, CDR1 is SGHDN and CDR2 is FVKESK. Trimming shortened V by 5 bases and J by 1 base, and 3 bases separated the two germline ends. CDR3 size: 13 residues. CDR3 sequence: CASSGSGANVLTF. CDR3 nucleotides: TGTGCCAGCAGCGGTTCTGGGGCCAACGTCCTGACTTTC.

This clone is a singleton in its sample. Other DNA sequences in this specimen translate into the identical CDR3. The rearrangement uses TRBV29-1 and TRBJ2-5; the D gene is possibly TRBD2 (5 bases). This CDR3 spans 12 amino acids. The germline gives CDR1 SQVTM, CDR2 ANQGSEA. V dropped 6 bases and J dropped 4 bases, with 12 bases sitting between them. CDR3 residues: CSVDGVGETQYF. In DNA, the CDR3 is TGCAGCGTAGACGGGGTGGGAGAGACCCAGTACTTC.

The V gene is TRBV30, the J gene TRBJ2-5; D is unresolved. The germline V gene has CDR1 GTSNPN and CDR2 SVGIG (reference sequence). The CDR3 runs 15 residues. Between the trimmed V and J ends, which lost 0 bases and 6 bases, there was a span of 17 bases. In nucleotides, the CDR3 is TGTGCCTGGAGTGTACTTGGTCCCGCGAGGAAGACCCAGTACTTC. It codes for CAWSVLGPARKTQYF.

This clone has just one count. The chain recombines TRBV29-1 with TRBJ1-1; D gene uncertain. Trimming took off 4 bases at V and 3 bases at J, with 15 bases between the two ends. CDR3 length: 14 residues. From germline, CDR1 is SQVTM and CDR2 ANQGSEA. The CDR3 here is CSVGVGDRDTEAFF. For the CDR3, the DNA is TGCAGCGTTGGAGTCGGCGACCGGGACACTGAAGCTTTCTTT.

The gene calls are TRBV25-1 and TRBJ2-3, with D perhaps TRBD1 (6 bases). V lost 8 bases to trimming and J lost 0 bases, with 9 bases between them. Germline V CDR1 and CDR2: MGHDK, SYGVNS. There are 13 residues in the CDR3. This CDR3 reads CASSGDSTDTQYF. The CDR3 DNA sequence: TGTGCCAGCTCAGGGGACAGCACAGATACGCAGTATTTT.